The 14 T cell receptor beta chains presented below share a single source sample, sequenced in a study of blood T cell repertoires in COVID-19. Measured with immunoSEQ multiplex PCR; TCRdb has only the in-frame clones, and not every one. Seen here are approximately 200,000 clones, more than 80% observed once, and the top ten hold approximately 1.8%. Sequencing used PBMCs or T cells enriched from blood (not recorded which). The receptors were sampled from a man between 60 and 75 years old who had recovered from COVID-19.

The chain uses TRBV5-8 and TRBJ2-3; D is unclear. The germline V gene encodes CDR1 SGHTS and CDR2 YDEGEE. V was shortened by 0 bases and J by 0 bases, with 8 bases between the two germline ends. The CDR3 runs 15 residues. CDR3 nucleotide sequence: TGTGCCAGCAGCTTGGTTCCGAGTAGCACAGATACGCAGTATTTT. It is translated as CASSLVPSSTDTQYF.

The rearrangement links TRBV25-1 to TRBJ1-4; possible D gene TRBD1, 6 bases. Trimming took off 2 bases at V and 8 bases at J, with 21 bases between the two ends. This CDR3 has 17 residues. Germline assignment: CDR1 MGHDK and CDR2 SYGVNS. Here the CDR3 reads CASSERGARVSSEKLFF. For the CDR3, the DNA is TGTGCCAGCAGTGAACGGGGGGCCAGGGTATCTTCCGAAAAACTGTTTTTT.

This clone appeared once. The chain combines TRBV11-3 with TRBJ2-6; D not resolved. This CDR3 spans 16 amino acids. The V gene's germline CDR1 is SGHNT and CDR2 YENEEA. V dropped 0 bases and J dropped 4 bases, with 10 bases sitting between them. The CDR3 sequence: CASSLDWAGGANVLTF. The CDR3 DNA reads TGTGCCAGCAGCTTAGATTGGGCTGGAGGGGCCAACGTCCTGACTTTC.

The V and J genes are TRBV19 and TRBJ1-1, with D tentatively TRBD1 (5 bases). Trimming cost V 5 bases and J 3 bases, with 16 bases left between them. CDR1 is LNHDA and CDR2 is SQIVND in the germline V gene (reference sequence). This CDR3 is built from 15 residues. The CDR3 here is CASSSTGLMDTEAFF. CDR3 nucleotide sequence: TGTGCCAGTAGTTCTACAGGTTTAATGGACACTGAAGCTTTCTTT.

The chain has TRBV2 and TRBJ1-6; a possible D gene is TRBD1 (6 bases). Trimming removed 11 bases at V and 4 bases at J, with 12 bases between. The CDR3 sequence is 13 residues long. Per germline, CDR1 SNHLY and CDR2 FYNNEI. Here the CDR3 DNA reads TGTGCCTGTCAGACAGGTTATAATTCACCCCTCCACTTT. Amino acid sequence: CACQTGYNSPLHF.

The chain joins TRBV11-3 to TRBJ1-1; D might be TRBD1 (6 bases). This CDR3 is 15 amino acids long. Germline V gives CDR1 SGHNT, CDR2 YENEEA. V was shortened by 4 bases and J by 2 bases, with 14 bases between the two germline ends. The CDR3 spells CASSSGGGLNTEAFF. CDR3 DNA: TGTGCCAGCAGCTCTGGGGGGGGCCTTAACACTGAAGCTTTCTTT.

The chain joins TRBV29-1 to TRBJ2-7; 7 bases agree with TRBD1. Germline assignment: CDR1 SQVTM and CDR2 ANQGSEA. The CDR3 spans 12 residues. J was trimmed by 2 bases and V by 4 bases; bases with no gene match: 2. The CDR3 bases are TGCAGCGTTGGGACAGGAACCTACGAGCAGTACTTC. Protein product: CSVGTGTYEQYF.

The CDR3 nucleotides read TGCGCCAGCAGCCAACGACTAGCGGGGCCCTCCTACGAGCAGTACTTC. Protein sequence: CASSQRLAGPSYEQYF. This chain uses TRBV4-3 with TRBJ2-7; 11 bases match TRBD2. Germline values: CDR1 LGHNA, CDR2 YSLEER. The CDR3 extends over 16 amino acids. V shed 2 bases and J 0 bases; nucleotides not matched to a gene: 3.

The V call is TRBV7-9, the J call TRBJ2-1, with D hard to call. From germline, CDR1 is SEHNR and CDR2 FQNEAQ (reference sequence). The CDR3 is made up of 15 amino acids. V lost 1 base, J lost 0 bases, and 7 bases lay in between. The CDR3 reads CASSLELSSYNEQFF. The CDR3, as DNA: TGTGCCAGCAGCTTAGAGTTGAGCTCCTACAATGAGCAGTTCTTC.

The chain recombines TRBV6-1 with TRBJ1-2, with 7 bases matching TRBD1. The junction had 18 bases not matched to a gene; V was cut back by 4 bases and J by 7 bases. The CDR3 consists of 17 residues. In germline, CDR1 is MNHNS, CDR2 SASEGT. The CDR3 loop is CASSATLSGQRLGGYTF. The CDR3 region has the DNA TGTGCCAGCAGTGCAACCCTGTCGGGACAGAGATTAGGTGGCTACACCTTC.

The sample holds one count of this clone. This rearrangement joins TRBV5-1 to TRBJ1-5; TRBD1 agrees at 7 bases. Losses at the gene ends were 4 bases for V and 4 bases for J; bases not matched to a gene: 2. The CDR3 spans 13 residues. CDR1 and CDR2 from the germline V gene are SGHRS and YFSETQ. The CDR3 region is CASSPGQNQPQHF. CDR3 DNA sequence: TGCGCCAGCAGCCCGGGACAGAATCAGCCCCAGCATTTT.

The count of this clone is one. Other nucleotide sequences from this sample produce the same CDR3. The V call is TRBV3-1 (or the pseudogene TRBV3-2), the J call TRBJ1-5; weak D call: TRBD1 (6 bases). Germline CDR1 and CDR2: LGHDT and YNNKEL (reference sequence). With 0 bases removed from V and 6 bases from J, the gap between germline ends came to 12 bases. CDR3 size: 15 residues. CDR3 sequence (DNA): TGTGCCAGCAGCCAAGAGGGCGCGGGGGCTCAGCCCCAGCATTTT. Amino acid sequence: CASSQEGAGAQPQHF.

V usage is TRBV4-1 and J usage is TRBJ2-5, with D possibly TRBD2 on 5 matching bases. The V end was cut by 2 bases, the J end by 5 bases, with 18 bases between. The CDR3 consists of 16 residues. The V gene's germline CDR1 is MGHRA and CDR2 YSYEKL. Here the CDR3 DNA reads TGCGCCAGCAGCCAATACGGACTTCCCGCTAGGGAGACCCAGTACTTC. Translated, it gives CASSQYGLPARETQYF.

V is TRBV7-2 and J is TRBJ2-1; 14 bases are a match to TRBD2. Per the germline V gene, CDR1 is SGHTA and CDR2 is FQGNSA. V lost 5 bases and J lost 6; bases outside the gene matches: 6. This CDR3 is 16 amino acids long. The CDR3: CASSPPGLAGVNEQFF. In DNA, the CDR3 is TGTGCCAGCAGCCCCCCGGGACTAGCGGGGGTCAATGAGCAGTTCTTC. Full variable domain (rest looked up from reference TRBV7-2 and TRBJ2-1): GAGVSQSPSNKVTEKGKDVELRCDPISGHTALYWYRQSLGQGLEFLIYFQGNSAPDKSGLPSDRFSAERTGGSVSTLTIQRTQQEDSAVYLCASSPPGLAGVNEQFFGPGTRLTVL.